One and the same sample provided the 5 T cell receptor beta chains below, sequenced in a study of blood T cell repertoires in COVID-19. Generated by immunoSEQ multiplex PCR, the TCRdb table keeps only in-frame clones and is missing some. The table records 300,000 to 450,000 clones, about 89% of them present only once. The sample taken for sequencing was peripheral blood. All receptors come from a woman aged 25 to 45 with COVID-19, enrolled during active disease.

The count of this clone is one. This chain joins TRBV11-1 and TRBJ2-3, with 11 bases fitting TRBD2. J gave up 6 bases and V 2 bases, and 4 bases lay outside the gene matches. Germline V gene lookup returns CDR1 SGHAT and CDR2 FQDESV (reference sequence). This CDR3 has 15 residues. The CDR3 protein is CASSLLAGGLDTQYF. As DNA, the CDR3 is TGTGCCAGCAGCTTACTAGCGGGAGGTCTGGATACGCAGTATTTT.

The chain recombines TRBV10-3 with TRBJ2-2; 10 bases agree with TRBD2. This CDR3 contains 16 residues. The germline gives CDR1 ENHRY, CDR2 SYGVKD. After removal of 11 bases from V and 3 bases from J, the junction contained 12 bases not matched to a gene. In DNA, the CDR3 is TGTGCCTCCCAGAGCGTTGGACTAGCGGACACCGGGGAGCTGTTTTTT. This translates into CASQSVGLADTGELFF.

The sample holds a few counts of this clone. The chain has TRBV28 and TRBJ2-5, with 7 bases that match TRBD2. Germline V lookup: CDR1 MDHEN, CDR2 SYDVKM. This CDR3 contains 16 residues. The trim removed 3 bases at V and 4 bases at J, leaving 11 bases unmatched. The CDR3 reads CASSLGRDWGGETQYF. DNA of the CDR3: TGTGCCAGCAGTTTGGGCCGGGACTGGGGGGGAGAGACCCAGTACTTC.

The chain links TRBV3-1 (or the pseudogene TRBV3-2) to TRBJ2-5; TRBD1 agrees at 8 bases. J gave up 6 bases and V 0 bases, and 9 bases lay outside the gene matches. The CDR3 totals 16 residues. In germline, CDR1 is LGHDT, CDR2 YNNKEL (reference sequence). In DNA, the CDR3 is TGTGCCAGCAGCCAAGATCCCACAGGGGGAAGGAAGACCCAGTACTTC. Amino acid sequence: CASSQDPTGGRKTQYF.

V and J are TRBV18 and TRBJ1-4; 8 bases align to TRBD1. Per the germline V gene, CDR1 is KGHSH and CDR2 is LQKENI. The J segment lost 7 bases and the V segment lost 0 bases, leaving 4 bases of the junction unmatched. This CDR3 region has 15 residues. This chain's CDR3 is CASSPPTGGGEKLFF. CDR3 in DNA: TGTGCCAGCTCACCACCTACAGGGGGTGGTGAAAAACTGTTTTTT.